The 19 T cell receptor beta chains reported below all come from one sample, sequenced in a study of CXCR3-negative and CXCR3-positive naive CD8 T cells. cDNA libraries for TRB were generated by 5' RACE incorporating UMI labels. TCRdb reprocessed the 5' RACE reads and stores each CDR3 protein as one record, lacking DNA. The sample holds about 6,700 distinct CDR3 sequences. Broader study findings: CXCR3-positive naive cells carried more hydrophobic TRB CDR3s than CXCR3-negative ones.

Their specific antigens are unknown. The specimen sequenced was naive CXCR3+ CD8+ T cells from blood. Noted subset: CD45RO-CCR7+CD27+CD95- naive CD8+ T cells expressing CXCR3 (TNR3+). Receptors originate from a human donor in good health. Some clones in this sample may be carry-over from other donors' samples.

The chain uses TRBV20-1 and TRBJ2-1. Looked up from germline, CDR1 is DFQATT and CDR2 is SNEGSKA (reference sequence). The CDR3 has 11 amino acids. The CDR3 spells CSVRWAGEQFF.

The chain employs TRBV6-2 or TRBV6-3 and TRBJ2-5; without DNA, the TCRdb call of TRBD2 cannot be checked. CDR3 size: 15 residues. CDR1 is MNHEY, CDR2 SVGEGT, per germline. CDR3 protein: CASSSSGGSQETQYF.

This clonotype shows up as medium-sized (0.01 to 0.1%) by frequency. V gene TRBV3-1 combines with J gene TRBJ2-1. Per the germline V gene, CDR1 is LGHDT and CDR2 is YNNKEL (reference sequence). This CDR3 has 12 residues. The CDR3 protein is CASSQVAPEQFF.

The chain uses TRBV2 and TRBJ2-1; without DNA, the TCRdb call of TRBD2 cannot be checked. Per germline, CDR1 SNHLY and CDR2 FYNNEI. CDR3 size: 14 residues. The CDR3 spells CASSELRTVNEQFF.

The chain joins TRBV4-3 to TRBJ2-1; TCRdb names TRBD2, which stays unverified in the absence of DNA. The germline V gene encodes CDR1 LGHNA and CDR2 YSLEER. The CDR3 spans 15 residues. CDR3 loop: CASSQEWTSVNEQFF.

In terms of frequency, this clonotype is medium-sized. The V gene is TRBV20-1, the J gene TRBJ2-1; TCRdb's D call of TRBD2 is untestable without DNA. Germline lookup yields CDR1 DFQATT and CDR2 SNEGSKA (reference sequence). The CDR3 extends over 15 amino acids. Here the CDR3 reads CSAPDRGGPVNEQFF.

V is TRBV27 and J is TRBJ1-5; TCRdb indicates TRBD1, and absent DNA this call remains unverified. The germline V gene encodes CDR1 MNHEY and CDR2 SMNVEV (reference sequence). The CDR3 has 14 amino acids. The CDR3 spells CASSPLGSGQPQHF.

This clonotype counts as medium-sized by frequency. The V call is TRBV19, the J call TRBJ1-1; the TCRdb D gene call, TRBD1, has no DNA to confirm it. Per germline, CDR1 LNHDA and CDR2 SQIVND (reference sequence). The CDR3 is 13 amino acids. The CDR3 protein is CASRRQGNTEAFF.

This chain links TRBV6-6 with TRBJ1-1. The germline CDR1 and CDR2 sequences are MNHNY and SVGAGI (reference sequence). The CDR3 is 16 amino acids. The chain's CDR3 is CASSYGRLVVGTGAFF.

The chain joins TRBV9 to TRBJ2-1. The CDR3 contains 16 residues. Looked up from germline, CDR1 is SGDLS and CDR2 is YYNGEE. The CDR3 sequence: CASTAASGRTYNEQFF.

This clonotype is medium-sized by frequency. CDR3: CAWSTRDGNQPQHF. The chain combines TRBV30 with TRBJ1-5; without DNA, the TCRdb call of TRBD1 cannot be checked. This CDR3 region has 14 residues. The germline V gene has CDR1 GTSNPN and CDR2 SVGIG (reference sequence).

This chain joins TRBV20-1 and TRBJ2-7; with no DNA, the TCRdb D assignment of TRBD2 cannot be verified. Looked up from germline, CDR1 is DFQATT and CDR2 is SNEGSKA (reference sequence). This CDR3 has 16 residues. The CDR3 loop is CSARDRLAGLVYEQYF.

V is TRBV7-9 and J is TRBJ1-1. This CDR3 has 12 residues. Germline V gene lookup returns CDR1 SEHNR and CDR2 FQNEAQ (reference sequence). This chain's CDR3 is CASSPSNTEAFF.

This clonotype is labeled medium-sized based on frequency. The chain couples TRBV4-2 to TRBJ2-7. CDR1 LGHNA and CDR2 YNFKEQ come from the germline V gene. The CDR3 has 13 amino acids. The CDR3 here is CASSQDLATRRYF.

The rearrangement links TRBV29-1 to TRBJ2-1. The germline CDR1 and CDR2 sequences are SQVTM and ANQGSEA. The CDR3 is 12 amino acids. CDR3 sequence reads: CSVEGPYNEQFF.

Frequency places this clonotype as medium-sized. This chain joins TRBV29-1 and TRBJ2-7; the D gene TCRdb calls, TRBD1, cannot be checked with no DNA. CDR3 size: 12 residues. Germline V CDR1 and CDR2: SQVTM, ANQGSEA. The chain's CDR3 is CSAVTGGNEQYF.

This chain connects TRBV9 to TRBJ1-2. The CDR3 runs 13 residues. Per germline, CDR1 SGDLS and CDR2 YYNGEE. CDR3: CASSVGAGYGYTF. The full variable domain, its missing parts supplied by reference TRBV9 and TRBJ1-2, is DSGVTQTPKHLITATGQRVTLRCSPRSGDLSVYWYQQSLDQGLQFLIQYYNGEERAKGNILERFSAQQFPDLHSELNLSSLELGDSALYFCASSVGAGYGYTFGSGTRLTVV.

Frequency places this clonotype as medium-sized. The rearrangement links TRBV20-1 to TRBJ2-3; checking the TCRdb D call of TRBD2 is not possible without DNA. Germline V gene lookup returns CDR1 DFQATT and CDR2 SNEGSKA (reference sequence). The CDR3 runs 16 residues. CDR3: CSARVTSGSGRDTQYF.

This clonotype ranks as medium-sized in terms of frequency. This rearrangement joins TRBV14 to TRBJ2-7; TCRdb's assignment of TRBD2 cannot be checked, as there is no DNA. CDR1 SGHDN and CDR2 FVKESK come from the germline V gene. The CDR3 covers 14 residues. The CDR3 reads CASSQAVGPTEQYF.